Below are 31 T cell receptor beta chains sequenced from a single sample in a study of shared clonotypes between healthy human individuals. CD8 cells regarded as naive lacked CD45RO, were positively chosen for CCR7, and omitted terminally differentiated effector memory CD45RA+ cells. Sequencing used immunoSEQ multiplex PCR; TCRdb keeps in-frame clones, though not all of them. Among roughly 2.1 million clones, 93% were seen once, and the ten largest hold over 1.5%. Sequencing was performed on naive CD8+ T cells from PBMCs. The origin of the receptors is a man aged 18 to 29 in good health. Some clones in this sample may be carry-over from other donors' samples.

This chain uses TRBV28 with TRBJ1-3; weak D call: TRBD1 (6 bases). This CDR3 region has 15 residues. From germline, CDR1 is MDHEN and CDR2 SYDVKM. V was shortened by 7 bases and J by 2 bases, with 15 bases between the two germline ends. As DNA, the CDR3 is TGTGCCAGCACCACCGTGAGGGGGACTGGAAACACCATATATTTT. Residues: CASTTVRGTGNTIYF.

V usage is TRBV19 and J usage is TRBJ1-5, with D maybe TRBD1 (5 bases). The germline V gene encodes CDR1 LNHDA and CDR2 SQIVND (reference sequence). The CDR3 contains 15 residues. The V gene lost 4 bases and the J gene lost 0 bases, with 10 bases spanning the gap. CDR3 loop: CASSTGHYSNQPQHF. For the CDR3, the DNA is TGTGCCAGTAGTACAGGGCACTATAGCAATCAGCCCCAGCATTTT.

This chain uses TRBV28 with TRBJ1-3, with 10 bases fitting TRBD1. V shed 6 bases, J shed 5 bases, and the junction held 13 bases outside the gene matches. CDR3 length: 17 amino acids. The V gene's germline CDR1 is MDHEN and CDR2 SYDVKM. The chain's CDR3 is CASSTGQGTGNRNTIYF. The CDR3 bases are TGTGCCAGCAGCACGGGACAGGGGACGGGTAACCGAAACACCATATATTTT. Based on the CDR3 plus reference TRBV28 and TRBJ1-3, the full variable domain is DVKVTQSSRYLVKRTGEKVFLECVQDMDHENMFWYRQDPGLGLRLIYFSYDVKMKEKGDIPEGYSVSREKKERFSLILESASTNQTSMYLCASSTGQGTGNRNTIYFGEGSWLTVV.

This chain uses TRBV6-6 with TRBJ2-1; no reliable D call. Germline CDR1 reads MNHNY; CDR2 reads SVGAGI (reference sequence). The length of the CDR3 is 15 residues. V lost 0 bases to trimming and J lost 4 bases, with 10 bases between them. The CDR3 loop is CASSYSGSTYNEQFF. DNA of the CDR3: TGTGCCAGCAGTTACTCGGGATCTACTTACAATGAGCAGTTCTTC.

As for this clone: This may be a read error: a much more frequent sequence differs by one nucleotide. Other DNA sequences from this sample encode an identical CDR3 as well. The chain links TRBV27 to TRBJ1-5; 9 bases map to TRBD1. Losses at the gene ends were 4 bases for V and 3 bases for J; bases not matched to a gene: 1. Germline V gives CDR1 MNHEY, CDR2 SMNVEV (reference sequence). The CDR3 covers 14 residues. The CDR3 coding sequence is TGTGCCAGCAGTTGGACAGGGGACAATCAGCCCCAGCATTTT. Translation: CASSWTGDNQPQHF.

The chain carries TRBV30 and TRBJ1-1; no definite D call. Germline loops: CDR1 GTSNPN, CDR2 SVGIG (reference sequence). The CDR3 covers 13 residues. V was clipped by 0 bases and J by 5 bases, with 10 bases between them. This CDR3 is CAWSVLVETEAFF. The DNA of the CDR3 is TGTGCCTGGAGTGTATTGGTGGAGACTGAAGCTTTCTTT.

The V and J genes are TRBV11-2 and TRBJ1-1, with D possibly matching TRBD1 (6 bases). Germline loops: CDR1 SGHAT, CDR2 FQNNGV. Trimming stripped 0 bases from V and 0 bases from J, with 11 bases between. CDR3 length: 16 amino acids. This chain's CDR3 is CASSLDNRALNTEAFF. CDR3 coding DNA: TGTGCCAGCAGCTTAGATAACAGGGCCCTGAACACTGAAGCTTTCTTT. Based on the CDR3 plus reference TRBV11-2 and TRBJ1-1, the full variable domain is EAGVAQSPRYKIIEKRQSVAFWCNPISGHATLYWYQQILGQGPKLLIQFQNNGVVDDSQLPKDRFSAERLKGVDSTLKIQPAKLEDSAVYLCASSLDNRALNTEAFFGQGTRLTVV.

V gene TRBV10-1 combines with J gene TRBJ2-2, with no clear D. Between the trimmed V and J ends, which lost 3 bases and 7 bases, there was a span of 12 bases. The germline V gene has CDR1 WNHNN and CDR2 SYGVQD (reference sequence). CDR3 length: 14 amino acids. CDR3 sequence reads: CASSESQLGGELFF. Here the CDR3 DNA reads TGCGCCAGCAGTGAAAGCCAGTTGGGCGGGGAGCTGTTTTTT.

The chain recombines TRBV29-1 with TRBJ2-7, with TRBD1 matching over 7 bases. V lost 5 bases to trimming and J lost 5 bases; unmatched junction nucleotides: 12. The CDR3 contains 14 residues. CDR1 is SQVTM and CDR2 is ANQGSEA in the germline V gene. CDR3: CSVIDPGGKNEQYF. CDR3 bases: TGCAGCGTTATTGACCCAGGGGGAAAAAACGAGCAGTACTTC.

The chain combines TRBV19 with TRBJ2-7, with D perhaps matching TRBD1 or TRBD2 (5 bases each). V was trimmed by 2 bases and J by 5 bases, leaving 22 bases between them. Germline values: CDR1 LNHDA, CDR2 SQIVND (reference sequence). The CDR3 covers 17 residues. The CDR3 sequence is CASSIFGGVPNRHEQYF. CDR3 DNA sequence: TGTGCCAGTAGTATATTTGGGGGTGTCCCTAACAGGCACGAGCAGTACTTC.

This chain uses TRBV5-1 with TRBJ2-1; tentatively, D is TRBD2 (8 bases). From germline, CDR1 is SGHRS and CDR2 YFSETQ. The CDR3 has 22 residues. V was clipped by 3 bases and J by 4 bases, with 35 bases between them. The DNA of the CDR3 is TGCGCCAGCAGCTCCTCGGGCCAGGGGGATCAGCGGGAGATCGTGGGTTACAATGAGCAGTTCTTC. Its translation: CASSSSGQGDQREIVGYNEQFF.

V gene TRBV5-6 combines with J gene TRBJ2-7, with 8 bases matching TRBD1. Germline loops: CDR1 SGHDT, CDR2 YYEEEE. The CDR3 has 16 amino acids. V gave up 1 base and J gave up 2 bases; unmatched junction bases: 8. CDR3 DNA sequence: TGTGCCAGCAGCTTGTTCGCCGACAGGGGTACCTACGAGCAGTACTTC. This codes for CASSLFADRGTYEQYF.

CDR3 nucleotide sequence: TGTGCCAGCAGTCCCACCCCAACGACAGGGGATCAGCCCCAGCATTTT. Translation: CASSPTPTTGDQPQHF. This chain joins TRBV27 and TRBJ1-5; TRBD1 aligns across 8 bases. This CDR3 is built from 16 residues. V gave up 5 bases and J gave up 5 bases; unmatched junction bases: 11. CDR1 and CDR2 from the germline V gene are MNHEY and SMNVEV (reference sequence).

The V gene is TRBV27, the J gene TRBJ1-5; D unclear. V shed 5 bases and J shed 4 bases, with 9 bases lying between them. Germline V gives CDR1 MNHEY, CDR2 SMNVEV (reference sequence). This CDR3 is built from 13 residues. CDR3 sequence: CASSPLLNQPQHF. The CDR3 DNA follows: TGTGCCAGCAGTCCACTGCTAAATCAGCCCCAGCATTTT.

The rearrangement links TRBV5-1 to TRBJ2-1, with 9 bases that match TRBD1. With 2 bases clipped from V and 6 bases from J, the junction kept 12 bases outside the gene matches. This CDR3 contains 17 residues. CDR1 is SGHRS, CDR2 YFSETQ, per germline. CDR3 nucleotide sequence: TGCGCCAGCAGCTTAACACCCGGGACAGGGCTCGGCAATGAGCAGTTCTTC. Protein: CASSLTPGTGLGNEQFF.

The rearrangement uses TRBV2 and TRBJ2-1; 10 positions agree with TRBD1. V gave up 8 bases and J gave up 6 bases; unmatched junction bases: 7. This CDR3 is 14 amino acids long. From germline, CDR1 is SNHLY and CDR2 FYNNEI. The CDR3 DNA reads as TGTGCCAGCCCCGGGACAGGGGACCTCAATGAGCAGTTCTTC. Translation gives CASPGTGDLNEQFF.

The chain joins TRBV5-5 to TRBJ1-3; D perhaps matches TRBD1 (5 bases). Germline V CDR1 and CDR2: SGHKS, YYEKEE (reference sequence). The CDR3 has 18 amino acids. The V end lost 0 bases, the J end lost 0 bases, and 16 bases lay between the germline ends. CDR3 nucleotide sequence: TGTGCCAGCAGCTTGGGGGGCCATACTGGGATCTCTGGAAACACCATATATTTT. Translating it yields CASSLGGHTGISGNTIYF.

The chain employs TRBV7-6 and TRBJ2-7; D may be TRBD1 (5 bases). V was pared by 1 base and J by 9 bases, with 10 bases between. The CDR3 spans 12 residues. Per germline, CDR1 SGHVS and CDR2 FNYEAQ. In DNA form, the CDR3 reads TGTGCCAGCAGCTTAGGCGACAGAAGGCAGTACTTC. Its translation: CASSLGDRRQYF.

The chain recombines TRBV27 with TRBJ1-2; 10 bases are a match to TRBD1. Trimming cost V 6 bases and J 5 bases; bases outside gene matches: 3. This CDR3 region has 13 residues. Germline values: CDR1 MNHEY, CDR2 SMNVEV (reference sequence). In DNA, the CDR3 is TGTGCCAGCAGCGCGGACAGGGGGTATGGCTACACCTTC. It yields the protein CASSADRGYGYTF.

The chain links TRBV7-9 to TRBJ2-3; D is undetermined. The CDR3 extends over 15 amino acids. Between the trimmed V and J ends, which lost 5 bases and 4 bases, there was a span of 16 bases. Germline assignment: CDR1 SEHNR and CDR2 FQNEAQ (reference sequence). CDR3 region: CASSTTVLRADTQYF. CDR3 nucleotide sequence: TGTGCCAGCAGCACGACCGTCCTCAGAGCAGATACGCAGTATTTT.

The chain joins TRBV30 to TRBJ1-3, with TRBD1 as a possible D gene (6 bases). Germline V gene sequence: CDR1 GTSNPN, CDR2 SVGIG (reference sequence). V gave up 3 bases and J gave up 4 bases, with 10 bases separating them. The CDR3 has 13 residues. The CDR3 nucleotides are TGTGCCTGGAGCGCAGGGGAAGGAAACACCATATATTTT. Encoded protein: CAWSAGEGNTIYF.

The rearrangement links TRBV5-1 to TRBJ2-7; D perhaps matches TRBD1 (6 bases). This CDR3 is built from 18 residues. Germline V CDR1 and CDR2: SGHRS, YFSETQ. V dropped 1 base and J dropped 5 bases, with 25 bases sitting between them. CDR3 in amino acids: CASSLWSPQGTGWDEQYF. The DNA of the CDR3 is TGCGCCAGCAGCTTGTGGTCCCCTCAGGGGACGGGGTGGGACGAGCAGTACTTC.

This clone is a singleton in its sample. This rearrangement joins TRBV28 to TRBJ2-1; a weak D match, TRBD2 (5 bases). Per the germline V gene, CDR1 is MDHEN and CDR2 is SYDVKM. CDR3 length equals 13 residues. With 7 bases removed from V and 9 bases from J, the gap between germline ends came to 16 bases. The CDR3 protein is CASILVSAGEQFF. The CDR3 nucleotides are TGTGCCAGCATCCTAGTTAGCGCTGGTGAGCAGTTCTTC.

The V and J genes are TRBV6-6 and TRBJ2-7; D is undetermined. The CDR3 covers 11 residues. Germline CDR1 is MNHNY and CDR2 is SVGAGI (reference sequence). V was shortened by 7 bases and J by 4 bases, with 8 bases between the two germline ends. The CDR3 region has the DNA TGTGCCAGCACCGAACTTTACGAGCAGTACTTC. Protein product: CASTELYEQYF.

The V and J genes are TRBV7-2 and TRBJ1-1, with 10 nucleotides matching TRBD1. CDR3 size: 14 residues. CDR1 and CDR2 (germline): SGHTA, FQGNSA. The V segment lost 4 bases and the J segment 5 bases; nucleotides outside the gene matches: 4. The CDR3 reads CASSSGTGVTEAFF. Written as DNA, the CDR3 is TGTGCCAGCAGCTCCGGGACAGGGGTAACTGAAGCTTTCTTT.

V is TRBV7-8 and J is TRBJ2-7; 10 bases agree with TRBD2. CDR1 and CDR2 (germline): SGHVS, FQNEAQ. This CDR3 is 16 amino acids long. V was clipped by 1 base and J by 4 bases; unmatched bases: 7. CDR3 in amino acids: CASSLGELGLAYEQYF. For the CDR3, the DNA is TGTGCCAGCAGCTTAGGGGAGTTGGGACTAGCGTACGAGCAGTACTTC.

The rearrangement links TRBV27 to TRBJ2-6, with D unresolved. The ends were cut back, 0 bases at V and 0 bases at J, with 3 bases in the middle. The germline V gene encodes CDR1 MNHEY and CDR2 SMNVEV (reference sequence). The CDR3 length is 15 residues. CDR3 region: CASSLSTSGANVLTF. CDR3 in DNA: TGTGCCAGCAGTTTATCAACCTCTGGGGCCAACGTCCTGACTTTC.

V gene TRBV7-9 combines with J gene TRBJ2-1; possible D gene TRBD2, 6 bases. V was cut by 11 bases and J by 4 bases, with 21 bases left in between. The CDR3 covers 15 residues. Germline V gene lookup returns CDR1 SEHNR and CDR2 FQNEAQ (reference sequence). The CDR3: CASTLAIGLYNEQFF. The CDR3 coding sequence is TGTGCCTCGACCCTAGCGATCGGGTTATACAATGAGCAGTTCTTC. Full variable domain (rest looked up from reference TRBV7-9 and TRBJ2-1): DTGVSQNPRHKITKRGQNVTFRCDPISEHNRLYWYRQTLGQGPEFLTYFQNEAQLEKSRLLSDRFSAERPKGSFSTLEIQRTEQGDSAMYLCASTLAIGLYNEQFFGPGTRLTVL.

This chain uses TRBV5-1 with TRBJ2-7; possibly TRBD1 for D (6 bases). Germline V CDR1 and CDR2: SGHRS, YFSETQ. The CDR3 runs to 12 residues. V was clipped by 4 bases and J by 5 bases, with 10 bases between them. This CDR3 reads CASSPTGNEQYF. CDR3 nucleotides: TGCGCCAGCAGCCCAACAGGGAACGAGCAGTACTTC.

The chain employs TRBV27 and TRBJ2-7; 10 bases align to TRBD1. The V segment lost 5 bases and the J segment 5 bases; nucleotides outside the gene matches: 6. Germline V gene data show CDR1 as MNHEY and CDR2 as SMNVEV (reference sequence). This CDR3 spans 14 amino acids. CDR3 nucleotides: TGTGCCAGCAGTCTGACAGGGGGCCGGCACGAGCAGTACTTC. Its translation is CASSLTGGRHEQYF.

V is TRBV5-1 and J is TRBJ2-5; either TRBD1 or TRBD2 may supply D (5 bases each). Germline CDR1 is SGHRS and CDR2 is YFSETQ. Trimming removed 0 bases at V and 5 bases at J, with 17 bases between. This CDR3 has 16 residues. The CDR3 nucleotides are TGCGCCAGCAGCTTGGCCATTGGGGGTTTGATGGAGACCCAGTACTTC. It is translated as CASSLAIGGLMETQYF.